Reported below is one TCR beta chain. Seattle patients were enrolled while actively infected and followed longitudinally. This sample was taken from a study of blood T cell repertoires in COVID-19. Across the whole study: Sites across the United States, Italy and Spain contributed samples from acute and convalescent COVID-19. From T cells, B-cell-depleted T cells, or PBMCs came the material, which was cDNA or gDNA.

V was trimmed by 2 bases and J by 4 bases, leaving 5 bases between them. Germline values: CDR1 KGHSH, CDR2 LQKENI. The CDR3 covers 12 residues. As originally analysed: Reference gene primers were amplified, and this amplification served to estimate nucleated cell counts. Only in-frame clones appear in the TCRdb table, and some are missing; sequencing was by immunoSEQ multiplex PCR. V and J calls and clone size are copied from that table; D and trimming were computed from the DNA. Of some 170,000 clones in the sample, over 90% were seen once. The chain has TRBV18 and TRBJ1-2, with D uncertain. The source of this sequence is an older woman with COVID-19, enrolled during active disease. The specimen sequenced was peripheral blood. CDR3 sequence: CASSPSGYGYTF. CDR3 bases: TGTGCCAGCTCACCATCAGGCTATGGCTACACCTTC.